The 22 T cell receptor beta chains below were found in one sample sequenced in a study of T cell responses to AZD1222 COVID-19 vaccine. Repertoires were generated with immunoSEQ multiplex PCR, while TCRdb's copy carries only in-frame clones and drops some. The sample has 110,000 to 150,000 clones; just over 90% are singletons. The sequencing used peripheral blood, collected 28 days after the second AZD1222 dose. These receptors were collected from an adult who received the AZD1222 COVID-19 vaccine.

The CDR3 bases are TGCGCCAGCAGCTCCTGGACAGTAACTGCTAACTATGGCTACACCTTC. Translated: CASSSWTVTANYGYTF. V is TRBV5-1 and J is TRBJ1-2; a possible D gene is TRBD1 (6 bases). V lost 3 bases and J lost 0, with 15 bases in between. Germline assignment: CDR1 SGHRS and CDR2 YFSETQ. CDR3 length: 16 residues.

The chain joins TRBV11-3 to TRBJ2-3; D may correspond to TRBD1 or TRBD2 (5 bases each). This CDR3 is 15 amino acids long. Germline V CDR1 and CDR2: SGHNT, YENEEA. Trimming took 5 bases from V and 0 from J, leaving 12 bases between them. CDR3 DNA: TGTGCCAGCAGCAATGACGGGGCTAGCACAGATACGCAGTATTTT. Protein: CASSNDGASTDTQYF.

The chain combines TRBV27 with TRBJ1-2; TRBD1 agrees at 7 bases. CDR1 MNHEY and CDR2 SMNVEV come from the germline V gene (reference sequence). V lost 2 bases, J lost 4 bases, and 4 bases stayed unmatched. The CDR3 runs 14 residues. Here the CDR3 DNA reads TGTGCCAGCAGTTTACTGGCAGGGGGCTATGGCTACACCTTC. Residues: CASSLLAGGYGYTF.

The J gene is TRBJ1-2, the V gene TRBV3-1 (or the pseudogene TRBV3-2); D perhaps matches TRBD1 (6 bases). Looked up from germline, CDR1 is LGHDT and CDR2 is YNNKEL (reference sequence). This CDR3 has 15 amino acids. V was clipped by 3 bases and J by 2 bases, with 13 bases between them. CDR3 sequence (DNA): TGTGCCAGCAGCCAGTTAGACAGGCCGAACTATGGCTACACCTTC. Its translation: CASSQLDRPNYGYTF.

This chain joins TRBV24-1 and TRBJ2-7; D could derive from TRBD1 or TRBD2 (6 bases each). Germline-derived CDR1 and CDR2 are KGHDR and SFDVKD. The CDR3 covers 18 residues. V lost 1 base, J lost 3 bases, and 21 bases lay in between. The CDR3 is CATSDFGVKTGSGYEQYF. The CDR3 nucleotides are TGTGCCACCAGTGATTTTGGAGTCAAGACAGGTAGCGGCTACGAGCAGTACTTC.

The CDR3 DNA is TGTGCCAGCTCCAAGACTATGGCAGCTATCATGAACACTGAAGCTTTCTTT. As protein: CASSKTMAAIMNTEAFF. This chain connects TRBV18 to TRBJ1-1; the D is unclear. This CDR3 is built from 17 residues. V lost 6 bases to trimming and J lost 0 bases, with 20 bases between them. Germline assignment: CDR1 KGHSH and CDR2 LQKENI.

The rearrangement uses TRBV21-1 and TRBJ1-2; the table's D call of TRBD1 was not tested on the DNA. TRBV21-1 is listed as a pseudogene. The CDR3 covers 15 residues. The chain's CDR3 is CASSHPGGCSYGYTF. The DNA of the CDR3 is TGTGCCAGCAGCCACCCAGGGGGCTGTTCCTATGGCTACACCTTC.

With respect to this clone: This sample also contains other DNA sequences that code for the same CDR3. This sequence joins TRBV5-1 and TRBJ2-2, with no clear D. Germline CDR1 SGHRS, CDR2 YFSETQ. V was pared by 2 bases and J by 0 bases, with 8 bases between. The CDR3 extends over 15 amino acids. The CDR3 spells CASSLPGANTGELFF. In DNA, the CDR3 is TGCGCCAGCAGCTTACCGGGTGCGAACACCGGGGAGCTGTTTTTT.

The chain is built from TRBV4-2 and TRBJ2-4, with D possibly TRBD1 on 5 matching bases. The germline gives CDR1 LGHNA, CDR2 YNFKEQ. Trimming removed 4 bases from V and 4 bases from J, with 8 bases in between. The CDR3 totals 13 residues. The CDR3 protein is CASSPQGKNIQYF. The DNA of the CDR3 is TGTGCCAGCAGCCCGCAGGGAAAAAACATTCAGTACTTC.

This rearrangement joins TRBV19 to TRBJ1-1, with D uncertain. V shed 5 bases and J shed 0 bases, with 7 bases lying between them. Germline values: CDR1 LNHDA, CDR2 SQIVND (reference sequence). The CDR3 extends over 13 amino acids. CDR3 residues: CASSPMVNTEAFF. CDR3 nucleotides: TGTGCCAGTAGTCCGATGGTGAACACTGAAGCTTTCTTT.

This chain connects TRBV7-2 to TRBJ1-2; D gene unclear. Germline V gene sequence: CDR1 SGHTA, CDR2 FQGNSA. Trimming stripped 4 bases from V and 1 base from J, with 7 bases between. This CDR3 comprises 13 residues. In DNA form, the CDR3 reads TGTGCCAGCAGCTCACAGCTTAACTATGGCTACACCTTC. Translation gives CASSSQLNYGYTF.

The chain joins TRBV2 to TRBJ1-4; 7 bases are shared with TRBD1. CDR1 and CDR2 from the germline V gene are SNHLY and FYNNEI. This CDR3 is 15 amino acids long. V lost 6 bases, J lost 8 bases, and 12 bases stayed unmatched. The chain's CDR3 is CASSPQGGEGEKLFF. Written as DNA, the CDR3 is TGTGCCAGCAGCCCCCAGGGGGGGGAAGGAGAAAAACTGTTTTTT.

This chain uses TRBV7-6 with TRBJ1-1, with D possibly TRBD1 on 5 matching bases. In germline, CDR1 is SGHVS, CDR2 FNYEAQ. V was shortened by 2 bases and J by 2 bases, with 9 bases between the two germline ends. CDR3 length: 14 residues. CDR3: CASSLRGTNTEAFF. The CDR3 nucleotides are TGTGCCAGCAGCTTAAGGGGTACCAACACTGAAGCTTTCTTT.

CDR3 region: CASRRQGEDEQYF. The DNA of the CDR3 is TGTGCCAGCAGACGACAGGGGGAGGACGAGCAGTACTTC. The rearrangement links TRBV6-5 to TRBJ2-7, with 9 positions matching TRBD1. Per the germline V gene, CDR1 is MNHEY and CDR2 is SVGAGI. CDR3 length equals 13 residues. The J segment lost 5 bases and the V segment lost 6 bases, leaving 5 bases of the junction unmatched.

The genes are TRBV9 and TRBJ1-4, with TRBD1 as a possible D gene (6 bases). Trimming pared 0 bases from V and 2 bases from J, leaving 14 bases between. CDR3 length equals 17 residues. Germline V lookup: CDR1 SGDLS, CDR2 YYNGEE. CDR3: CASSVGAGAWTNEKLFF. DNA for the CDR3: TGTGCCAGCAGCGTAGGTGCAGGGGCCTGGACTAATGAAAAACTGTTTTTT.

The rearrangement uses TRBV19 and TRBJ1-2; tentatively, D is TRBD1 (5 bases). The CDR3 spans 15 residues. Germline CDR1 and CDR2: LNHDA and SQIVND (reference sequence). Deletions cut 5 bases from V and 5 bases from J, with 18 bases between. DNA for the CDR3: TGTGCCAGTAGTCGGAGAGGGGACGGGGGATATGGCTACACCTTC. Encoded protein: CASSRRGDGGYGYTF.

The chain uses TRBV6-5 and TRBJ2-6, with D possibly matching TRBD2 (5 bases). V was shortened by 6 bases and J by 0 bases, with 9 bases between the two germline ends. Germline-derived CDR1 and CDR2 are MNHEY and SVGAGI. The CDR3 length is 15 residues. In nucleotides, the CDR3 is TGTGCCAGCAGGATAGGAGGCTCTGGGGCCAACGTCCTGACTTTC. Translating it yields CASRIGGSGANVLTF.

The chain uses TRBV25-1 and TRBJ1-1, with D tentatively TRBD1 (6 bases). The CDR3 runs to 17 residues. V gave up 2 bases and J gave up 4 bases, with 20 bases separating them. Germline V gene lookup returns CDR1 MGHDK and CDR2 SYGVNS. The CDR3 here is CASSEPGRGTSGTEAFF. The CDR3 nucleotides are TGTGCCAGCAGTGAACCGGGACGGGGGACAAGTGGCACTGAAGCTTTCTTT.

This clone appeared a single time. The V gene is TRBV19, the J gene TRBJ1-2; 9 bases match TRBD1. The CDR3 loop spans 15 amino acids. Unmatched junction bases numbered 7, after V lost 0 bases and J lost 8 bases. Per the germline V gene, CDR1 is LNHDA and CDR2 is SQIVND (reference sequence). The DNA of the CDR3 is TGTGCCAGTAGTATAGACGGGACAGGGACGGACGGCTACACCTTC. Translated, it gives CASSIDGTGTDGYTF.

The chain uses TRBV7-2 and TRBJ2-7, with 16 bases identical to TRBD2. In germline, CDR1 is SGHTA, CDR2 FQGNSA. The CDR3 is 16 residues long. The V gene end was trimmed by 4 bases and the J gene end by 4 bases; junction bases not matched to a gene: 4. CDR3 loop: CASSSGLAGGLYEQYF. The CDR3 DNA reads TGTGCCAGCAGCTCGGGACTAGCGGGGGGGCTGTACGAGCAGTACTTC. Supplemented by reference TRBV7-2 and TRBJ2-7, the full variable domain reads GAGVSQSPSNKVTEKGKDVELRCDPISGHTALYWYRQSLGQGLEFLIYFQGNSAPDKSGLPSDRFSAERTGGSVSTLTIQRTQQEDSAVYLCASSSGLAGGLYEQYFGPGTRLTVT.

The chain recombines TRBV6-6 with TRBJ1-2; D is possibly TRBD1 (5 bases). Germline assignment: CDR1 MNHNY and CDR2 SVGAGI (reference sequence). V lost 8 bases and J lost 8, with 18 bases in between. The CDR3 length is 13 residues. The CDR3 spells CASPTRGNRGYTF. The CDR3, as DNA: TGTGCCAGCCCGACGCGGGGTAACAGGGGCTACACCTTC.

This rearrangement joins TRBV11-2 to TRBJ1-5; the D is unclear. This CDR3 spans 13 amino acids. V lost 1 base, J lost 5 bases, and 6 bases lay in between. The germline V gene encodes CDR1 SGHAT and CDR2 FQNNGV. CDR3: CASSLVPDQPQHF. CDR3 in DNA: TGTGCCAGCAGCTTAGTACCCGATCAGCCCCAGCATTTT. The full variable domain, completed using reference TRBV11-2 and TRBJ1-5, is EAGVAQSPRYKIIEKRQSVAFWCNPISGHATLYWYQQILGQGPKLLIQFQNNGVVDDSQLPKDRFSAERLKGVDSTLKIQPAKLEDSAVYLCASSLVPDQPQHFGDGTRLSIL.